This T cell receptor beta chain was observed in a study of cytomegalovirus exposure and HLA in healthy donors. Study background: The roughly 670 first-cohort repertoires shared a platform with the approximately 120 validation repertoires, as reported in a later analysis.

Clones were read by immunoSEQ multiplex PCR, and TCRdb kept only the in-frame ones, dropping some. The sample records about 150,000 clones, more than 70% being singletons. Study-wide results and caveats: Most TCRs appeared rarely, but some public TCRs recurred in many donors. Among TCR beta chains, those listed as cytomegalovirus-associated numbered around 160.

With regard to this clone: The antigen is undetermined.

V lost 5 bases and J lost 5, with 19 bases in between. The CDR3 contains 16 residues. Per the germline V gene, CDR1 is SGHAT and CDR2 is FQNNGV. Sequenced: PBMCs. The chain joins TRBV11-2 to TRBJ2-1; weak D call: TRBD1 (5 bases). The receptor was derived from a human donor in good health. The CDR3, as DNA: TGTGCCAGCAGCCCCCGACAGTCCCTTAACCACAATGAGCAGTTCTTC. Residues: CASSPRQSLNHNEQFF.